One and the same sample provided the 31 T cell receptor beta chains below, sequenced in a study of neurological immune-mediated disorders. A single record per CDR3 protein comes from TCRdb applying MiXCR to the 5' RACE reads. The sample lists 75,000 to 85,000 distinct CDR3 sequences, roughly 15% occurring once. Sequencing was performed on PBMCs. The origin of the receptors is a woman aged 35 to 49 in good health.

In its sample, this clonotype was seen many times. The V gene is TRBV5-1, the J gene TRBJ2-7, with TRBD2 matching 11 bases. Germline V gives CDR1 SGHRS, CDR2 YFSETQ. Germline trimming cut 1 base from V and 1 base from J; bases unmatched to any gene: 4. CDR3 length equals 16 residues. The CDR3 coding sequence is TGCGCCAGCAGCTTGCAGACTAGCGGGGTTTCCTACGAGCAGTACTTC. It encodes CASSLQTSGVSYEQYF. The full variable domain, rest sourced from reference TRBV5-1 and TRBJ2-7, is KAGVTQTPRYLIKTRGQQVTLSCSPISGHRSVSWYQQTPGQGLQFLFEYFSETQRNKGNFPGRFSGRQFSNSRSEMNVSTLELGDSALYLCASSLQTSGVSYEQYFGPGTRLTVT.

This clonotype was seen repeatedly, ten times or more. The genes are TRBV24-1 and TRBJ2-7; a weak D match, TRBD2 (7 bases). From germline, CDR1 is KGHDR and CDR2 SFDVKD. The CDR3 totals 17 residues. V lost 2 bases to trimming and J lost 2 bases, with 18 bases between them. The CDR3 DNA reads as TGTGCCACCAGTGATTCCGACGGGCGGGGGACAACCTACGAGCAGTACGTC. Its translation: CATSDSDGRGTTYEQYV.

The table lists this clonotype with many counts. The chain is built from TRBV7-3 and TRBJ2-5; D gene uncertain. Germline V lookup: CDR1 SGHTA, CDR2 FQGTGA. V was cut by 0 bases and J by 5 bases, with 7 bases left in between. There are 13 residues in the CDR3. This chain's CDR3 is CASSLTNPETQYF. The CDR3 DNA reads as TGTGCCAGCAGCTTAACGAATCCGGAGACCCAGTACTTC.

At least ten counts were recorded for this clonotype. The CDR3 bases are TGTGCCAGCGCGAACCGGGGGGGTAAAGAGACCCAGTACTTC. Encoded protein: CASANRGGKETQYF. V gene TRBV12-3 or TRBV12-4 combines with J gene TRBJ2-5; 8 bases map to TRBD2. The CDR3 has 14 residues. V was clipped by 8 bases and J by 3 bases; unmatched bases: 8.

This clonotype was observed at least ten times. The chain links TRBV7-2 to TRBJ2-5; 11 nucleotides match TRBD2. Germline V gives CDR1 SGHTA, CDR2 FQGNSA. The V gene end was trimmed by 3 bases and the J gene end by 5 bases; junction bases not matched to a gene: 8. The CDR3 runs to 16 residues. The CDR3, as DNA: TGTGCCAGCAGCTTCAGACTAGCGGGGAGGGGGGAGACCCAGTACTTC. Translated: CASSFRLAGRGETQYF.

This clonotype was picked up many times. Here the CDR3 reads CAWSAAGVLFF. CDR3 nucleotides: TGTGCCTGGAGCGCGGCGGGGGTGTTGTTCTTC. The chain has TRBV30 and TRBJ2-1, with 7 nucleotides matching TRBD2. V was clipped by 3 bases and J by 15 bases; unmatched bases: 8. This CDR3 region has 11 residues. Germline V lookup: CDR1 GTSNPN, CDR2 SVGIG (reference sequence).

This clonotype came up many times. The chain is built from TRBV29-1 and TRBJ2-2; maybe TRBD1 (5 bases). V gave up 7 bases and J gave up 0 bases, with 6 bases separating them. The CDR3 has 12 amino acids. Looked up from germline, CDR1 is SQVTM and CDR2 is ANQGSEA. The CDR3 nucleotides read TGCAGCGGCAGGGCGAACACCGGGGAGCTGTTTTTT. It is translated as CSGRANTGELFF.

This clonotype was counted many times. The J gene is TRBJ2-7, the V gene TRBV4-2, with 7 bases aligning to TRBD2. The trim removed 5 bases at V and 2 bases at J, leaving 3 bases unmatched. There are 13 residues in the CDR3. Germline values: CDR1 LGHNA, CDR2 YNFKEQ. Here the CDR3 reads CASSSGLAYEQYF. CDR3 coding DNA: TGTGCCAGCAGCTCCGGACTAGCCTACGAGCAGTACTTC.

The chain couples TRBV4-2 to TRBJ1-2; D unresolved. The CDR3 totals 14 residues. The V gene lost 0 bases and the J gene lost 7 bases, with 12 bases spanning the gap. Germline V lookup: CDR1 LGHNA, CDR2 YNFKEQ. DNA of the CDR3: TGTGCCAGCAGCCAAGATTCGGGGAGAGGTGGCTACACCTTC. As protein: CASSQDSGRGGYTF.

This clonotype was recorded a few times. The rearrangement uses TRBV7-2 and TRBJ2-2; D gene uncertain. Trimming left V 4 bases short and J 6 bases short, with 9 bases between. Germline V CDR1 and CDR2: SGHTA, FQGNSA. The CDR3 is 13 amino acids. The CDR3 reads CASSYIKAGELFF. The CDR3 DNA follows: TGTGCCAGCAGCTACATAAAAGCCGGGGAGCTGTTTTTT.

The chain's CDR3 is CASSLRTRTDTQYF. The CDR3 DNA reads as TGTGCCAGCAGCTTGAGAACCCGCACAGATACGCAGTATTTT. The chain employs TRBV7-2 and TRBJ2-3; D is unclear. This CDR3 region has 14 residues. Germline CDR1 reads SGHTA; CDR2 reads FQGNSA. Deletions cut 3 bases from V and 1 base from J, with 8 bases between. The variable domain in full, with the rest retrieved from reference TRBV7-2 and TRBJ2-3, is GAGVSQSPSNKVTEKGKDVELRCDPISGHTALYWYRQSLGQGLEFLIYFQGNSAPDKSGLPSDRFSAERTGGSVSTLTIQRTQQEDSAVYLCASSLRTRTDTQYFGPGTRLTVL.

There are a few counts of this clonotype. The V call is TRBV20-1, the J call TRBJ2-5; D not resolved. The CDR3 extends over 15 amino acids. V was clipped by 6 bases and J by 4 bases, with 21 bases between them. CDR1 and CDR2 from the germline V gene are DFQATT and SNEGSKA (reference sequence). This CDR3 reads CSAQPPLGSRETQYF. Written as DNA, the CDR3 is TGCAGTGCCCAGCCCCCTTTAGGAAGCAGAGAGACCCAGTACTTC.

This clonotype occurred many times. This chain uses TRBV28 with TRBJ2-5, with TRBD1 as a possible D gene (6 bases). The CDR3 is made up of 17 amino acids. V dropped 6 bases and J dropped 4 bases, with 24 bases sitting between them. Per germline, CDR1 MDHEN and CDR2 SYDVKM. DNA for the CDR3: TGTGCCAGCAGCCCTATACCGGGACAAAAGAACGGAGAGACCCAGTACTTC. Its translation: CASSPIPGQKNGETQYF.

This clonotype was seen many times. This chain uses TRBV12-3 or TRBV12-4 with TRBJ2-4; no clear D. This CDR3 contains 13 residues. V was cut by 6 bases and J by 5 bases, with 11 bases left in between. CDR3 protein: CASSSLAENIQYF. Written as DNA, the CDR3 is TGTGCCAGCAGCTCTTTAGCAGAAAACATTCAGTACTTC.

This clonotype was observed many times. The rearrangement links TRBV5-1 to TRBJ1-1, with 8 bases lining up with TRBD1. V shed 4 bases and J 5 bases; nucleotides not matched to a gene: 10. This CDR3 has 15 residues. Germline lookup yields CDR1 SGHRS and CDR2 YFSETQ. CDR3 sequence: CASSRGQGASTEAFF. For the CDR3, the DNA is TGCGCCAGCAGCCGAGGGCAGGGGGCGAGTACTGAAGCTTTCTTT.

Ten or more counts support this clonotype. This chain uses TRBV5-5 with TRBJ1-5, with 10 bases that match TRBD1. V was clipped by 0 bases and J by 1 base; unmatched bases: 1. Per germline, CDR1 SGHKS and CDR2 YYEKEE (reference sequence). This CDR3 comprises 16 residues. The CDR3 sequence: CASSLGDRGSNQPQHF. Here the CDR3 DNA reads TGTGCCAGCAGCTTGGGGGACAGGGGAAGCAATCAGCCCCAGCATTTT.

In its sample, this clonotype was seen many times. The V and J genes are TRBV7-9 and TRBJ1-3, with 7 bases aligning to TRBD1. The CDR3 extends over 18 amino acids. From germline, CDR1 is SEHNR and CDR2 FQNEAQ (reference sequence). Trimming cost V 4 bases and J 1 base; bases outside gene matches: 13. This CDR3 is CASSSYIKQGRSGNTIYF. The CDR3 DNA reads TGTGCCAGCAGCTCATACATCAAACAGGGGAGGTCTGGAAACACCATATATTTT. Combining the CDR3 with reference TRBV7-9 and TRBJ1-3 gives the whole variable domain DTGVSQNPRHKITKRGQNVTFRCDPISEHNRLYWYRQTLGQGPEFLTYFQNEAQLEKSRLLSDRFSAERPKGSFSTLEIQRTEQGDSAMYLCASSSYIKQGRSGNTIYFGEGSWLTVV.

There are many counts of this clonotype. The chain links TRBV19 to TRBJ1-1; TRBD1 is a possible D gene (5 bases). Trimming pared 3 bases from V and 4 bases from J, leaving 6 bases between. The CDR3 runs to 12 residues. Per germline, CDR1 LNHDA and CDR2 SQIVND (reference sequence). Here the CDR3 reads CASSMGPTEAFF. CDR3 nucleotide sequence: TGTGCCAGTAGTATGGGGCCCACTGAAGCTTTCTTT.

This sequence joins TRBV20-1 and TRBJ2-3, with D possibly matching TRBD2 (6 bases). The CDR3 runs 15 residues. The V gene lost 5 bases and the J gene lost 2 bases, with 17 bases spanning the gap. Germline V lookup: CDR1 DFQATT, CDR2 SNEGSKA (reference sequence). CDR3 amino acids: CSAASGFSDTDTQYF. CDR3 nucleotide sequence: TGCAGTGCTGCCAGCGGGTTTAGCGACACAGATACGCAGTATTTT.

In this sample, this clonotype turned up many times. The V and J genes are TRBV5-5 and TRBJ1-6, with 7 positions matching TRBD1. J lost 6 bases, V lost 2 bases, and 8 bases had no gene match. CDR1 and CDR2 from the germline V gene are SGHKS and YYEKEE (reference sequence). This CDR3 is 16 amino acids long. The CDR3 here is CASSFGQVSINSPLHF. The CDR3 bases are TGTGCCAGCAGCTTCGGACAGGTTTCTATTAATTCACCCCTCCACTTT.

This clonotype was picked up many times. The genes are TRBV20-1 and TRBJ2-3, with 7 bases aligning to TRBD2. The CDR3 is 14 residues long. Per the germline V gene, CDR1 is DFQATT and CDR2 is SNEGSKA (reference sequence). Unmatched junction bases numbered 3, after V lost 3 bases and J lost 0 bases. CDR3 DNA: TGCAGTGCTAGGGGGGGGATGAGCACAGATACGCAGTATTTT. It specifies CSARGGMSTDTQYF.

The genes are TRBV6-5 and TRBJ1-6; the D is unclear. Trimming cost V 0 bases and J 5 bases, with 14 bases left between them. Per the germline V gene, CDR1 is MNHEY and CDR2 is SVGAGI. This CDR3 has 17 amino acids. The CDR3 reads CASSYSPRGFDNSPLHF. CDR3 sequence (DNA): TGTGCCAGCAGTTACTCCCCCCGGGGTTTTGATAATTCACCCCTCCACTTT.

In this sample, this clonotype turned up many times. The rearrangement joins TRBV4-1 to TRBJ2-5; 12 nucleotides line up with TRBD2. V lost 3 bases, J lost 2 bases, and 4 bases stayed unmatched. Germline V gives CDR1 MGHRA, CDR2 YSYEKL. CDR3 length equals 16 residues. The CDR3 region is CASSQPSGGVQETQYF. The CDR3 DNA sequence: TGCGCCAGCAGCCAGCCTAGCGGGGGGGTTCAAGAGACCCAGTACTTC.

Details on this clonotype: A junction boundary mismatches the germline segment, possibly from a read error. The chain recombines TRBV9 with TRBJ2-2, with no clear D. Germline loops: CDR1 SGDLS, CDR2 YYNGEE. The CDR3 is 16 amino acids. CDR3 in amino acids: CANSVDPRLDTGELFF. CDR3 coding DNA: TGTGCCAACAGCGTCGATCCGAGACTTGACACCGGGGAGCTGTTTTTT.

This clonotype occurred many times. This rearrangement joins TRBV6-2 or TRBV6-3 to TRBJ2-1; D possibly corresponds to TRBD2 (7 bases). The CDR3 spans 12 residues. V lost 5 bases and J lost 15, with 17 bases in between. Germline-derived CDR1 and CDR2 are MNHEY and SVGEGT. CDR3 sequence reads: CASSVGRGGLFF. The CDR3 coding sequence is TGTGCCAGCAGTGTCGGTAGGGGGGGACTGTTCTTC.

Ten or more counts support this clonotype. The chain couples TRBV20-1 to TRBJ2-7; no firm D call. The CDR3 contains 15 residues. The V gene's germline CDR1 is DFQATT and CDR2 SNEGSKA (reference sequence). V was pared by 0 bases and J by 7 bases, with 19 bases between. The CDR3 here is CSARDELWPTREQYF. Here the CDR3 DNA reads TGCAGTGCTAGAGATGAGCTGTGGCCGACTCGGGAGCAGTACTTC.

The CDR3 sequence: CATSIYMGDGDEQFF. DNA for the CDR3: TGTGCCACCAGCATATATATGGGGGATGGGGATGAGCAGTTCTTC. The chain has TRBV15 and TRBJ2-1; the D gene could be TRBD1 or TRBD2 (5 bases each). This CDR3 has 15 residues. Germline CDR1 and CDR2: LNHNV and YYDKDF (reference sequence). V was trimmed by 4 bases and J by 8 bases, leaving 18 bases between them.

For this clonotype: Its ends do not fully match the called genes, so a read error is possible. The chain has TRBV20-1 and TRBJ2-7, with TRBD2 identical over 10 bases. This CDR3 contains 14 residues. CDR1 DFQATT and CDR2 SNEGSKA come from the germline V gene (reference sequence). The CDR3 DNA sequence: TGCAGTGCTCTCAGGACTAGCGGAACCTACGATCAGTACTTC. It yields the protein CSALRTSGTYDQYF.

This clonotype has ten or more counts. The chain employs TRBV20-1 and TRBJ2-3; 13 nucleotides line up with TRBD2. J gave up 4 bases and V 5 bases, and 6 bases lay outside the gene matches. The CDR3 has 15 residues. Germline CDR1 DFQATT, CDR2 SNEGSKA (reference sequence). The CDR3 spells CSAPTSGGIADTQYF. The CDR3 DNA follows: TGCAGTGCTCCGACTAGCGGGGGGATCGCAGATACGCAGTATTTT.

V and J are TRBV5-5 and TRBJ1-1, with D hard to call. CDR1 and CDR2 from the germline V gene are SGHKS and YYEKEE (reference sequence). The CDR3 has 13 residues. V was cut by 0 bases and J by 0 bases, with 3 bases left in between. The CDR3 spells CASSLEMNTEAFF. CDR3 nucleotides: TGTGCCAGCAGCTTGGAGATGAACACTGAAGCTTTCTTT.

The rearrangement joins TRBV4-1 to TRBJ2-2, with D unresolved. Trimming removed 4 bases from V and 2 bases from J, with 11 bases in between. The CDR3 is 15 residues long. Per germline, CDR1 MGHRA and CDR2 YSYEKL. CDR3 residues: CASSRGYTNTGELFF. CDR3 DNA sequence: TGCGCCAGCAGCCGGGGATACACAAACACCGGGGAGCTGTTTTTT.